This entry lists 7 T cell receptor beta chains sequenced from one sample in a study of blood T cell repertoires in COVID-19. The assay was immunoSEQ multiplex PCR, and TCRdb's table has in-frame clones only and misses some. The data contain over 150,000 clones, roughly nine tenths of them singletons. The sample taken for sequencing was peripheral blood. Source of these receptors: a man in his 70s with active or convalescent COVID-19.

V gene TRBV6-6 combines with J gene TRBJ2-3, with TRBD2 identical over 11 bases. Germline V gives CDR1 MNHNY, CDR2 SVGAGI (reference sequence). CDR3 length: 16 residues. The V and J ends lost 2 bases and 0 bases, in that order; junction bases with no gene match: 1. CDR3 sequence (DNA): TGTGCCAGCAGTTACCTAGCGGGGGGTAGCACAGATACGCAGTATTTT. It encodes CASSYLAGGSTDTQYF.

This clone was counted once. CDR3 sequence (DNA): TGCGCCAGCAGCTTGGCCCAGGTTTCAATCTACGAGCAGTACTTC. The encoded protein is CASSLAQVSIYEQYF. The chain joins TRBV5-1 to TRBJ2-7, with D hard to call. Germline V gene data show CDR1 as SGHRS and CDR2 as YFSETQ. Trimming pared 0 bases from V and 3 bases from J, leaving 13 bases between. The CDR3 contains 15 residues.

This chain uses TRBV5-5 with TRBJ2-7; 12 bases align to TRBD1. Germline trimming cut 5 bases from V and 1 base from J; bases unmatched to any gene: 13. CDR1 and CDR2 from the germline V gene are SGHKS and YYEKEE (reference sequence). CDR3 length: 18 residues. CDR3 coding DNA: TGTGCCAGCAGGGCTGCGGGACAGGGGGCGTGGAGGTCCTACGAGCAGTACTTC. Translated: CASRAAGQGAWRSYEQYF. Supplemented by reference TRBV5-5 and TRBJ2-7, the full variable domain reads DAGVTQSPTHLIKTRGQQVTLRCSPISGHKSVSWYQQVLGQGPQFIFQYYEKEERGRGNFPDRFSARQFPNYSSELNVNALLLGDSALYLCASRAAGQGAWRSYEQYFGPGTRLTVT.

This clone was seen just once. The chain recombines TRBV9 with TRBJ2-4; 11 bases line up with TRBD1. Germline trimming cut 3 bases from V and 7 bases from J; bases unmatched to any gene: 3. Germline loops: CDR1 SGDLS, CDR2 YYNGEE. The CDR3 is made up of 14 amino acids. This chain's CDR3 is CASSAGQGDNIQYF. Here the CDR3 DNA reads TGTGCCAGCAGCGCGGGACAGGGGGACAACATTCAGTACTTC.

The chain recombines TRBV19 with TRBJ2-5; 9 bases are a match to TRBD1. V shed 8 bases and J 5 bases; nucleotides not matched to a gene: 9. Looked up from germline, CDR1 is LNHDA and CDR2 is SQIVND (reference sequence). The CDR3 spans 14 residues. The CDR3 nucleotides are TGTGCCAGTCGCCGGACAGGGGAGGGGGAGACCCAGTACTTC. It is translated as CASRRTGEGETQYF.

The V gene is TRBV25-1, the J gene TRBJ2-3; TRBD2 agrees at 9 bases. The junction had 10 bases not matched to a gene; V was cut back by 4 bases and J by 5 bases. Germline CDR1 reads MGHDK; CDR2 reads SYGVNS. The length of the CDR3 is 16 residues. Written as DNA, the CDR3 is TGTGCCAGCAGTGCAGGGGGTAGCGGGAGAGGAGATACGCAGTATTTT. Its translation is CASSAGGSGRGDTQYF. Full variable domain (rest looked up from reference TRBV25-1 and TRBJ2-3): EADIYQTPRYLVIGTGKKITLECSQTMGHDKMYWYQQDPGMELHLIHYSYGVNSTEKGDLSSESTVSRIRTEHFPLTLESARPSHTSQYLCASSAGGSGRGDTQYFGPGTRLTVL.

The J gene is TRBJ2-4, the V gene TRBV2, with D maybe TRBD1 (5 bases). V was trimmed by 5 bases and J by 9 bases, leaving 11 bases between them. In germline, CDR1 is SNHLY, CDR2 FYNNEI. The CDR3 has 12 residues. The CDR3 spells CASSQGSGIQYF. The CDR3 coding sequence is TGTGCCAGCAGTCAGGGATCGGGCATTCAGTACTTC.